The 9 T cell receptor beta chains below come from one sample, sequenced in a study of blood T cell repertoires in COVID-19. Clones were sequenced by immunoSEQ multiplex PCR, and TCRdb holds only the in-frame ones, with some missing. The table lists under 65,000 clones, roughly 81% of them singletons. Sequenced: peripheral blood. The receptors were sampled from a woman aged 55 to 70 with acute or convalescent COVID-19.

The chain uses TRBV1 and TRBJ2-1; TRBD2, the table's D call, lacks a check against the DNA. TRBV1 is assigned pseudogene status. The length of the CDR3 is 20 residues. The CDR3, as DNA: TGCACCAGCAGCCAAGATCCGTCGAGCGGGGGCCTTAGCTCCTACAATGAGCAGTTCTTC. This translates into CTSSQDPSSGGLSSYNEQFF.

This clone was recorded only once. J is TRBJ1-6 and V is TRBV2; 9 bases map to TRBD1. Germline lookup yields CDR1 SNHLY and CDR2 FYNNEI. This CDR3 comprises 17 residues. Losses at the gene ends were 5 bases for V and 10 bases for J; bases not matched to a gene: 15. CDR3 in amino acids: CASSKNRGDRVESPLHF. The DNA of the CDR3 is TGTGCCAGCAGTAAAAACAGGGGGGACAGGGTGGAATCACCCCTCCACTTT.

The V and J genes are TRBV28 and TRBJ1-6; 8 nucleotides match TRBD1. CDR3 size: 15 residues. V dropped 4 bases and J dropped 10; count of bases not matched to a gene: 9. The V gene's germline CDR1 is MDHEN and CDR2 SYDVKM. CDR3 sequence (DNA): TGTGCCAGCAGTTCGGGACAGGTTCTTTCATCACCCCTCCACTTT. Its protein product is CASSSGQVLSSPLHF.

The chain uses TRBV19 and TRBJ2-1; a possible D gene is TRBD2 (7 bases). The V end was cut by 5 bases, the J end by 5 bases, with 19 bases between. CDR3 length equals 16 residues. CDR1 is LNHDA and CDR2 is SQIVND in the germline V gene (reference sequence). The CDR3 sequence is CASSSAGAIPHNEQFF. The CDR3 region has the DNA TGTGCCAGTAGTTCCGCGGGGGCTATACCCCACAATGAGCAGTTCTTC.

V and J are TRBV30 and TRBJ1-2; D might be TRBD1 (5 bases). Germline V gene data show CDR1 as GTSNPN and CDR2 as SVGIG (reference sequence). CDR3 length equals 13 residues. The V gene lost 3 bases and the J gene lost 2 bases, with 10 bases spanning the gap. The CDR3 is CAWRITGNYGYTF. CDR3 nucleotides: TGTGCCTGGAGGATAACAGGAAACTATGGCTACACCTTC.

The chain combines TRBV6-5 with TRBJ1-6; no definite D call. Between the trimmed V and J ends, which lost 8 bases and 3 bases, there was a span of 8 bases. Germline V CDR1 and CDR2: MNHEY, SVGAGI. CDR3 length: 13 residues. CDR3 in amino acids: CASLTVYNSPLHF. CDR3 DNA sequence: TGTGCCAGCTTAACGGTCTATAATTCACCCCTCCACTTT.

For the CDR3, the DNA is TGTGCCAGCAGCCGGTCCCCGGGGGGTGCCTATGGCTACACCTTC. Residues: CASSRSPGGAYGYTF. This chain uses TRBV3-1 (or the pseudogene TRBV3-2) with TRBJ1-2, with a weak D call TRBD1 (5 bases). The ends were cut back, 4 bases at V and 4 bases at J, with 16 bases in the middle. Germline CDR1 reads LGHDT; CDR2 reads YNNKEL (reference sequence). The CDR3 consists of 15 residues.

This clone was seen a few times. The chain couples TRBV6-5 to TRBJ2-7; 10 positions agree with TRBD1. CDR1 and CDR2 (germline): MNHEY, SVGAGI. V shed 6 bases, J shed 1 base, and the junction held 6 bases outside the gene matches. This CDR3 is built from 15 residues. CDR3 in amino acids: CASRMDRGVSYEQYF. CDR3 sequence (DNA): TGTGCCAGCAGGATGGACAGGGGGGTTTCCTACGAGCAGTACTTC.

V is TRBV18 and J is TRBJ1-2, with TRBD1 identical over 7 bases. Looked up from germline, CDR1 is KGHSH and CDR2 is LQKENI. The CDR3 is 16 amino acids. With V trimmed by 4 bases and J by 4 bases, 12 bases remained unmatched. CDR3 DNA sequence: TGTGCCAGCTCACATATGACAGGGCGAATACCCTATGGCTACACCTTC. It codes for CASSHMTGRIPYGYTF. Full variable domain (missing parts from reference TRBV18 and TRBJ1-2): NAGVMQNPRHLVRRRGQEARLRCSPMKGHSHVYWYRQLPEEGLKFMVYLQKENIIDESGMPKERFSAEFPKEGPSILRIQQVVRGDSAAYFCASSHMTGRIPYGYTFGSGTRLTVV.